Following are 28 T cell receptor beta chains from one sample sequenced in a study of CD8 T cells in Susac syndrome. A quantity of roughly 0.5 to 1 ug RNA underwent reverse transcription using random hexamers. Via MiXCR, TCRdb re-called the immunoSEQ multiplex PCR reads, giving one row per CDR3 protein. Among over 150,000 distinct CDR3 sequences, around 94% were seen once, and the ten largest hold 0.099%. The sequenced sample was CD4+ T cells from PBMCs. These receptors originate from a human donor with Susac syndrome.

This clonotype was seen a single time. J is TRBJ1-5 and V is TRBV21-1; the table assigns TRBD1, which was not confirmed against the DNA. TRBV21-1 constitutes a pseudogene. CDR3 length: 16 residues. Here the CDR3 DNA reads TGTGCCAGCAGCGTCACAAGGGGGGCTTTGGGTCAGCCCCAGCATTTT. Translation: CASSVTRGALGQPQHF.

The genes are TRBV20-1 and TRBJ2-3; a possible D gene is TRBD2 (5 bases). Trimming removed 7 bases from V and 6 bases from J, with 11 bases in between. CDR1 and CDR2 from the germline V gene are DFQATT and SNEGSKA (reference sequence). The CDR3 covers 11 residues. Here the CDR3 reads CSGENPDTQYF. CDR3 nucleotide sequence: TGCAGTGGGGAGAACCCGGATACGCAGTATTTT.

The CDR3: CASSSGDRANTEAFF. As DNA, the CDR3 is TGTGCCAGCAGCTCCGGAGACAGGGCCAACACTGAAGCTTTCTTT. The gene calls are TRBV7-9 and TRBJ1-1; 7 nucleotides line up with TRBD1. V was clipped by 4 bases and J by 2 bases; unmatched bases: 7. CDR1 is SEHNR, CDR2 FQNEAQ, per germline (reference sequence). The CDR3 is 15 amino acids.

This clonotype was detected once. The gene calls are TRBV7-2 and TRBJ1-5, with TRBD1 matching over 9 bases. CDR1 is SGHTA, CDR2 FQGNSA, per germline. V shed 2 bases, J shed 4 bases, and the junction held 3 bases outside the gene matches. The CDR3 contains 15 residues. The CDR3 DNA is TGTGCCAGCAGCTTAAGTGGACAGGGGAATCAGCCCCAGCATTTT. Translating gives CASSLSGQGNQPQHF.

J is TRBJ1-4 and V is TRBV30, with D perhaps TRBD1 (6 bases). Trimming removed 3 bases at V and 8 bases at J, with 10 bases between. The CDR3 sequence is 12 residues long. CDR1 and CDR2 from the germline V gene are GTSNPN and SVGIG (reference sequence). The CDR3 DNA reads TGTGCCTGGAGACAGGGAGGGGAAAAACTGTTTTTT. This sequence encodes CAWRQGGEKLFF.

CDR3 in DNA: TGTGCCAGCAGTTACTCTTACGGGTCCTACGAGCAGTACTTC. Its protein product is CASSYSYGSYEQYF. The chain joins TRBV6-5 to TRBJ2-7; D is unresolved. Germline CDR1 MNHEY, CDR2 SVGAGI. V shed 0 bases and J shed 1 base, with 7 bases lying between them. The CDR3 length is 14 residues.

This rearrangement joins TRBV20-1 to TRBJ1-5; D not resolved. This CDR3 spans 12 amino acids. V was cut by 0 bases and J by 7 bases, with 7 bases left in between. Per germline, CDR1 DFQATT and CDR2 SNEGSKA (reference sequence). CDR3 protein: CSARDQGQPQHF. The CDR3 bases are TGCAGTGCTAGAGATCAAGGGCAGCCCCAGCATTTT.

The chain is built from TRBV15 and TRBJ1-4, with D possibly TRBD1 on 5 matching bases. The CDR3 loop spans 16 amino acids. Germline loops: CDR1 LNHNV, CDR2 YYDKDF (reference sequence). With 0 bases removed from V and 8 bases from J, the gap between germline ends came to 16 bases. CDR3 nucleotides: TGTGCCACCAGCAGAGATCAGGGCCTTTGGATGGAAAAACTGTTTTTT. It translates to CATSRDQGLWMEKLFF. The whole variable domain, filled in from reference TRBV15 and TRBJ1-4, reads DAMVIQNPRYQVTQFGKPVTLSCSQTLNHNVMYWYQQKSSQAPKLLFHYYDKDFNNEADTPDNFQSRRPNTSFCFLDIRSPGLGDTAMYLCATSRDQGLWMEKLFFGSGTQLSVL.

CDR3: CASSIGLEQYF. In DNA form, the CDR3 reads TGTGCCAGCAGCATCGGGCTCGAGCAGTACTTC. This chain connects TRBV5-6 to TRBJ2-7; D uncertain. The CDR3 has 11 amino acids. Trimming removed 4 bases at V and 6 bases at J, with 8 bases between. Germline V gene lookup returns CDR1 SGHDT and CDR2 YYEEEE.

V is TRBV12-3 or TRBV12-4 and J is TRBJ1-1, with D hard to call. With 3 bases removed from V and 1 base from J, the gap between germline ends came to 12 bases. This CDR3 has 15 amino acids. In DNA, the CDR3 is TGTGCCAGCAGTTTTAGTCTGGGTCAGAACACTGAAGCTTTCTTT. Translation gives CASSFSLGQNTEAFF.

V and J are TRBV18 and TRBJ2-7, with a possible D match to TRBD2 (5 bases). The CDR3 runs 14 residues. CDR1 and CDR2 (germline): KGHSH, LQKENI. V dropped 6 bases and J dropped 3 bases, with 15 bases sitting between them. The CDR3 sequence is CASSAGLEGYEQYF. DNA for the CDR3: TGTGCCAGCTCGGCGGGTCTAGAAGGCTACGAGCAGTACTTC. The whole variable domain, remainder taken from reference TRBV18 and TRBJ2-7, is NAGVMQNPRHLVRRRGQEARLRCSPMKGHSHVYWYRQLPEEGLKFMVYLQKENIIDESGMPKERFSAEFPKEGPSILRIQQVVRGDSAAYFCASSAGLEGYEQYFGPGTRLTVT.

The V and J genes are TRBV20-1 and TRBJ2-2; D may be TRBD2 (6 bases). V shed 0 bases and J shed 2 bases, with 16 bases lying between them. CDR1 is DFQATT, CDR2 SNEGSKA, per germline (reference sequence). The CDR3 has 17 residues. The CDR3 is CSARDPRAGSNTGELFF. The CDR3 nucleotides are TGCAGTGCTAGAGATCCGAGGGCGGGGAGTAACACCGGGGAGCTGTTTTTT.

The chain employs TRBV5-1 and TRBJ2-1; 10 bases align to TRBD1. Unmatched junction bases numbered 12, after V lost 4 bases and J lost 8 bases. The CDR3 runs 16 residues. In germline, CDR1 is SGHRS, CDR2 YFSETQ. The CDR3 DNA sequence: TGCGCCAGCAGCCCCCTGGTTGACAGGGGGCATCATGAGCAGTTCTTC. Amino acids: CASSPLVDRGHHEQFF. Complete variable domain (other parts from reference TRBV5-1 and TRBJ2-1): KAGVTQTPRYLIKTRGQQVTLSCSPISGHRSVSWYQQTPGQGLQFLFEYFSETQRNKGNFPGRFSGRQFSNSRSEMNVSTLELGDSALYLCASSPLVDRGHHEQFFGPGTRLTVL.

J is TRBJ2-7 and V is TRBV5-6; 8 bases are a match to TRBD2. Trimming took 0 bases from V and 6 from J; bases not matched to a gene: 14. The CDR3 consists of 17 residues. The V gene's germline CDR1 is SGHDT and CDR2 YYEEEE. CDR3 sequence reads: CASSLGAGAYQGGEQYF. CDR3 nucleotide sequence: TGTGCCAGCAGCTTGGGAGCGGGAGCTTATCAGGGCGGCGAGCAGTACTTC.

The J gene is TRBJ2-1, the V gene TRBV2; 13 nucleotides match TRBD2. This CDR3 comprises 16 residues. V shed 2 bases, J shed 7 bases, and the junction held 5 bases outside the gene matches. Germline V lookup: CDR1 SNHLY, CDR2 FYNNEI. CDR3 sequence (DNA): TGTGCCAGCAGTGAACTGGGACTAGCGGGATGGAATGAGCAGTTCTTC. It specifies CASSELGLAGWNEQFF.

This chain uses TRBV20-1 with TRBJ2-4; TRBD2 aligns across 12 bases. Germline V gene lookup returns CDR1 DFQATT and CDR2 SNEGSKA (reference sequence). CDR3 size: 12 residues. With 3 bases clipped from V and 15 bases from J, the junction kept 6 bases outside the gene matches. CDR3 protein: CSARGLAGSRYF. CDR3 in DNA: TGCAGTGCTAGGGGACTAGCGGGTTCGCGGTACTTC.

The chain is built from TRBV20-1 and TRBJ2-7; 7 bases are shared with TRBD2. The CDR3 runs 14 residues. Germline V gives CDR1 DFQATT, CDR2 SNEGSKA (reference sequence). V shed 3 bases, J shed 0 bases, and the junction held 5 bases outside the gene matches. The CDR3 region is CSARASGDSYEQYF. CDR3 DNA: TGCAGTGCTAGGGCTAGCGGAGACTCCTACGAGCAGTACTTC.

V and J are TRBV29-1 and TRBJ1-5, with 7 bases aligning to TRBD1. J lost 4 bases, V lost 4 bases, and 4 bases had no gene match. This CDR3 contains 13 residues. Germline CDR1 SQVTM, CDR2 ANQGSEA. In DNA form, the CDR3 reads TGCAGCGTTGCGGACAGGACTAATCAGCCCCAGCATTTT. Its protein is CSVADRTNQPQHF.

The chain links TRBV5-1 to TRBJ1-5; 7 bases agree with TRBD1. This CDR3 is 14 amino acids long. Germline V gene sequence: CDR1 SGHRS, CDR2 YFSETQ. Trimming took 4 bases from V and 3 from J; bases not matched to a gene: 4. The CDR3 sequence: CASSLTGPNQPQHF. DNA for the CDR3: TGCGCCAGCAGCCTGACAGGGCCCAATCAGCCCCAGCATTTT.

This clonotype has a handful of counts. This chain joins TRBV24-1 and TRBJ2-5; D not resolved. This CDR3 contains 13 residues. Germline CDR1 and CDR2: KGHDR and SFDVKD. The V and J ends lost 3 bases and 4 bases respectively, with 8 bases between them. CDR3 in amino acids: CATSDGAGETQYF. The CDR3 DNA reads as TGTGCCACCAGTGATGGCGCCGGAGAGACCCAGTACTTC.

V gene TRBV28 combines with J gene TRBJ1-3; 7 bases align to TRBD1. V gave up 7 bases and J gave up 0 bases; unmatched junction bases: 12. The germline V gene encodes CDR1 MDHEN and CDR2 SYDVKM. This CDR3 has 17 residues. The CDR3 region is CASKGAGYKSSGNTIYF. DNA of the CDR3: TGTGCCAGCAAGGGGGCTGGCTATAAGAGCTCTGGAAACACCATATATTTT.

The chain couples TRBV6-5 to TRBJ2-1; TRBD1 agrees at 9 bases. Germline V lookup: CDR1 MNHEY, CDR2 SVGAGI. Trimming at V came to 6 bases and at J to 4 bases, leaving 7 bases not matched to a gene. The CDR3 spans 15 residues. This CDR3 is CASRPTGGVYNEQFF. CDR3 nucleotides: TGTGCCAGCAGACCCACAGGGGGCGTTTACAATGAGCAGTTCTTC.

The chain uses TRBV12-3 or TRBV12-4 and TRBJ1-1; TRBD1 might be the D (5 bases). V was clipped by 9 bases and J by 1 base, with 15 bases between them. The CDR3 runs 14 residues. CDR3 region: CASGARGGNTEAFF. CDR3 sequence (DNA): TGTGCCAGTGGGGCTCGAGGAGGGAACACTGAAGCTTTCTTT.

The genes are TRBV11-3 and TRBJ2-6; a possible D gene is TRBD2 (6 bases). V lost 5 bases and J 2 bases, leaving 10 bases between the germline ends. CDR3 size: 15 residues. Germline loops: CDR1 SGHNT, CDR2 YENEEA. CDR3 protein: CASSQGRTGANVLTF. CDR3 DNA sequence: TGTGCCAGCAGCCAAGGGAGGACTGGGGCCAACGTCCTGACTTTC.

CDR3 region: CASSVEEHYGYTF. DNA for the CDR3: TGTGCCAGCAGCGTAGAGGAGCACTATGGCTACACCTTC. V is TRBV9 and J is TRBJ1-2; no clear D gene. Germline CDR1 is SGDLS and CDR2 is YYNGEE. The germline V and J ends were trimmed by 0 bases and 3 bases, with 6 bases remaining between them. This CDR3 has 13 amino acids.

The CDR3 nucleotides read TGTGCCAGCAGTGCCCAGTACTCCTACAATGAGCAGTTCTTC. Amino acid sequence: CASSAQYSYNEQFF. The gene calls are TRBV2 and TRBJ2-1; D ambiguous. Germline CDR1 is SNHLY and CDR2 is FYNNEI. V gave up 4 bases and J gave up 0 bases, with 7 bases separating them. The CDR3 is 14 residues long.

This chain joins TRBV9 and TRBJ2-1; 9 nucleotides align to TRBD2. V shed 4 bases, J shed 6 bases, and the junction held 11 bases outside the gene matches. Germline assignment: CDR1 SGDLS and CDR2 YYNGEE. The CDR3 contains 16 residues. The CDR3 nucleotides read TGTGCCAGCAGCTCCCGTGGAACTAGCGGGCTCAATGAGCAGTTCTTC. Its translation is CASSSRGTSGLNEQFF.

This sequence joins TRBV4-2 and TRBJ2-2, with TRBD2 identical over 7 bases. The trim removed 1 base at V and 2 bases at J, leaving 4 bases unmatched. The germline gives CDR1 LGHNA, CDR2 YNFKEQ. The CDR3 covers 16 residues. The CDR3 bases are TGTGCCAGCAGCCAAGGAGCTAGCGGCAACACCGGGGAGCTGTTTTTT. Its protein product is CASSQGASGNTGELFF.